This record covers a single TCR beta chain. This CDR3 comprises 12 residues. The ends were cut back, 6 bases at V and 5 bases at J, with 8 bases in the middle. Germline CDR1 MNHEY, CDR2 SMNVEV (reference sequence). These data originate in a study of blood T cell repertoires in COVID-19. Study-wide context: Whether acute or convalescent, the COVID-19 samples came from the United States, Italy and Spain.

Sequencing was performed with immunoSEQ multiplex PCR; in TCRdb, only in-frame clones are kept and a portion is missing. Of around 100,000 clones in the sample, about 91% were seen once. This clonotype was obtained from a human donor in a cohort sampled during active COVID-19. Sequencing was carried out using peripheral blood. The chain joins TRBV27 to TRBJ2-1; D might be TRBD1 (5 bases). The CDR3 DNA reads TGTGCCAGCAGGAGACAGAACAATGAGCAGTTCTTC. Protein sequence: CASRRQNNEQFF.